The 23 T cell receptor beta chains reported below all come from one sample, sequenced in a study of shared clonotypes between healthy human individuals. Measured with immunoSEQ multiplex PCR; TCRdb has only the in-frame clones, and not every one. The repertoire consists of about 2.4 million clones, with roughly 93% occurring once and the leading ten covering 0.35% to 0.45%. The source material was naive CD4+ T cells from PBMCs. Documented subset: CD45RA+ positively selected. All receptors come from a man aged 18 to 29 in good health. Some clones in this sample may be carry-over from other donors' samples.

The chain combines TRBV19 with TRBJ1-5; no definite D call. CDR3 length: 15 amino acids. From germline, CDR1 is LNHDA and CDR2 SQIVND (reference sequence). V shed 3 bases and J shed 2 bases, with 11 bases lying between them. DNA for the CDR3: TGTGCCAGTAGTATCCACCTTGGCGGCAATCAGCCCCAGCATTTT. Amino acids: CASSIHLGGNQPQHF.

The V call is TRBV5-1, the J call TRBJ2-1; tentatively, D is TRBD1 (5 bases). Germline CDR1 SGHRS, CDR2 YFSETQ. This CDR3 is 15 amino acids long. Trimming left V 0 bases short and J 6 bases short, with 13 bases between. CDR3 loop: CASSLDPGKANEQFF. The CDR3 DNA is TGCGCCAGCAGCTTGGATCCAGGGAAGGCCAATGAGCAGTTCTTC.

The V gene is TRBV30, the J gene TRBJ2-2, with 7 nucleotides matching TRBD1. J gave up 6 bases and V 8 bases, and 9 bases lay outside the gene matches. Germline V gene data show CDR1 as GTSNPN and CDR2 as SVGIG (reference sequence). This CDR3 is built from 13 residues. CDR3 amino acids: CARQGDNAGELFF. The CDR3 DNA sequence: TGTGCCCGACAGGGTGATAACGCCGGGGAGCTGTTTTTT.

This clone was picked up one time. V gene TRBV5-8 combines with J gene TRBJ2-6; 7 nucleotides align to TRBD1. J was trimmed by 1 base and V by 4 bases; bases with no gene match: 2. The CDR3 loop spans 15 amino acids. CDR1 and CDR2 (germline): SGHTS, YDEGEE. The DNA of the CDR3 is TGTGCCAGCAGCCAGACAGGGTCTGGGGCCAACGTCCTGACTTTC. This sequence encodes CASSQTGSGANVLTF.

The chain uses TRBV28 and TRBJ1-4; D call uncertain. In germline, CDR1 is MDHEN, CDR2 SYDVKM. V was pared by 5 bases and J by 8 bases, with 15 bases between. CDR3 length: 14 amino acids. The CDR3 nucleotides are TGTGCCAGCAGTCCCCAATGGGGAAACGAAAAACTGTTTTTT. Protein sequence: CASSPQWGNEKLFF.

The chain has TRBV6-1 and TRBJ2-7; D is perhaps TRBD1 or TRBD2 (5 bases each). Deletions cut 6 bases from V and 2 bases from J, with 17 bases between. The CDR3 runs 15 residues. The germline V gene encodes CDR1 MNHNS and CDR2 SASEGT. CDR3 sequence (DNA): TGTGCCAGCAGCACCCCCGGGACGGGTGCCTACGAGCAGTACTTC. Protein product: CASSTPGTGAYEQYF.

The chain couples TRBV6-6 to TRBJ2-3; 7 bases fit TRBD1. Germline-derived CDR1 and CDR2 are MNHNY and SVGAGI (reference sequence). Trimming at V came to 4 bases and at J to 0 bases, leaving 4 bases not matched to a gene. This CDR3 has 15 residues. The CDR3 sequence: CASSSGQTSTDTQYF. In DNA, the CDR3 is TGTGCCAGCAGTTCGGGACAGACTAGCACAGATACGCAGTATTTT.

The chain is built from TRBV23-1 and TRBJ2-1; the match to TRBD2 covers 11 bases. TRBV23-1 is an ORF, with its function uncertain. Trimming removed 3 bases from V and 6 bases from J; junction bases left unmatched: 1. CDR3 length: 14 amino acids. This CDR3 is CASSHGTSGNEQFF. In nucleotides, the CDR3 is TGCGCCAGCAGTCACGGGACTAGCGGCAATGAGCAGTTCTTC.

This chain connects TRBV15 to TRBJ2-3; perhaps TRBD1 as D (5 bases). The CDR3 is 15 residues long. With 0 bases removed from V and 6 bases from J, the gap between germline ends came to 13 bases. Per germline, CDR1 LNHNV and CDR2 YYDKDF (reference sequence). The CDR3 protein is CATSRDNYRLDTQYF. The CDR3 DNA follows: TGTGCCACCAGCAGAGACAACTACAGGCTCGATACGCAGTATTTT.

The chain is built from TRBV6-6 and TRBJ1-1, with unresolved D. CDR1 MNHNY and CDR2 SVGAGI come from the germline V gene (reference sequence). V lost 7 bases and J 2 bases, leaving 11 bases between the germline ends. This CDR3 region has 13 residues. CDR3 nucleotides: TGTGCCAGCACCCTGGACCATAACACTGAAGCTTTCTTT. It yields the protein CASTLDHNTEAFF.

CDR3 loop: CASSSPNSRSYNEQFF. The CDR3 region has the DNA TGTGCCAGCAGTTCCCCCAACAGTAGGTCCTACAATGAGCAGTTCTTC. The chain has TRBV28 and TRBJ2-1, with D hard to call. This CDR3 contains 16 residues. Germline CDR1 is MDHEN and CDR2 is SYDVKM. The V end lost 4 bases, the J end lost 1 base, and 14 bases lay between the germline ends.

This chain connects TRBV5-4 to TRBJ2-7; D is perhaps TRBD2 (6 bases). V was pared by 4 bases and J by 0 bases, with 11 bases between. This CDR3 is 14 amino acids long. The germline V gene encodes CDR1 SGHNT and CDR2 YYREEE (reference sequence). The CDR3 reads CASSLSSDSYEQYF. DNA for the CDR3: TGTGCCAGCAGCCTTTCTAGCGACTCCTACGAGCAGTACTTC.

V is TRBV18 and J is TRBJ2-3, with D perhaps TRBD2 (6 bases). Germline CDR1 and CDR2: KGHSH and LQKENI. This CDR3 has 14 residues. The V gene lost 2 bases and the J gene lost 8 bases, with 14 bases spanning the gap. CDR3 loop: CASSPVERGLTQYF. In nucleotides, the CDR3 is TGTGCCAGCTCACCAGTTGAGAGGGGACTTACGCAGTATTTT. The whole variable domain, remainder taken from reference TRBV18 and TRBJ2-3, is NAGVMQNPRHLVRRRGQEARLRCSPMKGHSHVYWYRQLPEEGLKFMVYLQKENIIDESGMPKERFSAEFPKEGPSILRIQQVVRGDSAAYFCASSPVERGLTQYFGPGTRLTVL.

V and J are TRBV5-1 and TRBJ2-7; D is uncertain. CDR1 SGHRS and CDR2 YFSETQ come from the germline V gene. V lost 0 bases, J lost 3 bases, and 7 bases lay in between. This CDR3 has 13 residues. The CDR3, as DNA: TGCGCCAGCAGCTTGGTGCGCAACTACGAGCAGTACTTC. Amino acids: CASSLVRNYEQYF. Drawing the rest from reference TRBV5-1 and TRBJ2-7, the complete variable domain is KAGVTQTPRYLIKTRGQQVTLSCSPISGHRSVSWYQQTPGQGLQFLFEYFSETQRNKGNFPGRFSGRQFSNSRSEMNVSTLELGDSALYLCASSLVRNYEQYFGPGTRLTVT.

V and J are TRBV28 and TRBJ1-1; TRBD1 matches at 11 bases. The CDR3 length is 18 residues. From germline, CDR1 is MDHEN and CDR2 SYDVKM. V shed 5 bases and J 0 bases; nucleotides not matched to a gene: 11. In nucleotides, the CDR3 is TGTGCCAGCAGTATAACCGGACAGGGGGCTTGGATGAACACTGAAGCTTTCTTT. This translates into CASSITGQGAWMNTEAFF.

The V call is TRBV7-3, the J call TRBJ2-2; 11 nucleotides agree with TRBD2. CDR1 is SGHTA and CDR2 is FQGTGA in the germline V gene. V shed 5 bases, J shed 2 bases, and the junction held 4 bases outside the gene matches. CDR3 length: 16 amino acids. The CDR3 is CASSITSGSNTGELFF. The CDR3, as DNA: TGTGCCAGCAGCATTACTAGCGGGAGCAACACCGGGGAGCTGTTTTTT.

The CDR3 region has the DNA TGTGCCAGCAGTAGCAGGACAGGGGGGCCGGAGACCCAGTACTTC. It yields the protein CASSSRTGGPETQYF. V and J are TRBV28 and TRBJ2-5; TRBD1 agrees at 10 bases. The germline V gene encodes CDR1 MDHEN and CDR2 SYDVKM. Trimming at V came to 5 bases and at J to 5 bases, leaving 8 bases not matched to a gene. The CDR3 is 15 amino acids.

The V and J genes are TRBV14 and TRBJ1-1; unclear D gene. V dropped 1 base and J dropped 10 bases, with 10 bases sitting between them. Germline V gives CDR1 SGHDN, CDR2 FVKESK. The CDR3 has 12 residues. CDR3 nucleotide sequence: TGTGCCAGCAGCCAAGGGCCCTCTCGAGCTTTCTTT. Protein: CASSQGPSRAFF.

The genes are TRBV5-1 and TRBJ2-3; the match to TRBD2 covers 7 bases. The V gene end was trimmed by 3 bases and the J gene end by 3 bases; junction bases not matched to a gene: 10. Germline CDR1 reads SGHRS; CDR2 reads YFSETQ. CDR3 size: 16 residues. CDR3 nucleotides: TGCGCCAGCAGCTGGGGCTCTAGCGGAACTACAGATACGCAGTATTTT. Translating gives CASSWGSSGTTDTQYF. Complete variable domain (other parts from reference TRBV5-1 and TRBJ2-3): KAGVTQTPRYLIKTRGQQVTLSCSPISGHRSVSWYQQTPGQGLQFLFEYFSETQRNKGNFPGRFSGRQFSNSRSEMNVSTLELGDSALYLCASSWGSSGTTDTQYFGPGTRLTVL.

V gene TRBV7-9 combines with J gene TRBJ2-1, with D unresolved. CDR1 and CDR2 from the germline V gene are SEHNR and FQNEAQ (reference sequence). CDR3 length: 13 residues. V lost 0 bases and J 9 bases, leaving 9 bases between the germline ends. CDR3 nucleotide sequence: TGTGCCAGCAGCTTAGCGCAGGCTGGTGAGCAGTTCTTC. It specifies CASSLAQAGEQFF.

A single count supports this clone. The CDR3 loop is CASSRRGGSSYEQYF. DNA of the CDR3: TGTGCCAGCAGCAGGCGGGGAGGGAGCTCCTACGAGCAGTACTTC. The chain joins TRBV5-4 to TRBJ2-7; TRBD2 aligns across 7 bases. Losses at the gene ends were 4 bases for V and 0 bases for J; bases not matched to a gene: 7. This CDR3 contains 15 residues. Germline V gene lookup returns CDR1 SGHNT and CDR2 YYREEE (reference sequence).

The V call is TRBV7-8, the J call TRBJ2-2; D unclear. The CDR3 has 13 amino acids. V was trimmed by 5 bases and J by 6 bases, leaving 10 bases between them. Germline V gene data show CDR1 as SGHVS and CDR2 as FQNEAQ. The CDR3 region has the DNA TGTGCCAGCAGCCCCTTAGCCTCCGGGGAGCTGTTTTTT. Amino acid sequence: CASSPLASGELFF.

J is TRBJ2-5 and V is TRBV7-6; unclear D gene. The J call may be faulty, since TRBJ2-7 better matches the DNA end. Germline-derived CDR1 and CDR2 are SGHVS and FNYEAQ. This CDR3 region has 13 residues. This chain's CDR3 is CASSFGPSDEQYF. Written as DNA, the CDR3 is TGTGCCAGCAGCTTCGGCCCCTCGGACGAGCAGTACTTC.